This T cell receptor (beta chain) was recorded in a study of shared clonotypes between healthy human individuals. Data came from immunoSEQ multiplex PCR; TCRdb stores just in-frame clones and leaves some out. The table lists 2,500,000 or so clones, approximately 90% of them singletons. This clone has just one count. Its matching antigen is unknown. General study points: Read depth was anticipated to influence clonotype sharing among donors. Naive CD4 clonotypes were shared across a few donors at about 5.3%.

The CDR3 totals 14 residues. Germline values: CDR1 MNHEY, CDR2 SVGAGI. Trimming pared 3 bases from V and 5 bases from J, leaving 11 bases between. The gene calls are TRBV6-5 and TRBJ1-5; D may be TRBD1 (5 bases). Sequenced sample: naive CD4+ T cells sorted from blood. Subset given: CD45RA+ positively selected. This sequence was found in a man between 18 and 29 years old in good health. CDR3 coding DNA: TGTGCCAGCAGTTATTCAGGGTGGGATCAGCCCCAGCATTTT. This encodes CASSYSGWDQPQHF.